There are a few counts of the clone carrying this T cell receptor (beta chain). Antigen specificity is unknown. The data were obtained in a study of T-cell memory formation after mild COVID-19. Overall study: TCR clusters were largely donor specific.

UMIs and sample barcodes were carried by the TCR alpha and TCR beta cDNA libraries that 5'RACE produced using constant-segment primers. In TCRdb, the 5' RACE reads were re-called with MiXCR into one record per CDR3 protein. The table shows roughly 500,000 distinct CDR3 sequences, with just over 20% occurring only once. The study's findings and limits: Day 15 to 85 contractors were CD4/CD8 balanced; later expanders leaned CD4+.

CDR1 is SQVTM, CDR2 ANQGSEA, per germline. Between the trimmed V and J ends, which lost 3 bases and 2 bases, there was a span of 11 bases. The CDR3 loop spans 13 amino acids. The gene calls are TRBV29-1 and TRBJ2-7; D could derive from TRBD1 or TRBD2 (6 bases each). The source of this sequence is an adult woman who had mild COVID-19 (a few samples of this study predate the infection). Cell type and time point are not known. Sequenced input: PBMCs or a T cell subset sorted from them (not recorded which). The CDR3 loop is CSVERGETYEQYF. The DNA for the CDR3 is TGCAGCGTTGAGAGGGGGGAGACCTACGAGCAGTACTTC.